This T cell receptor beta chain appears in the sequencing data of a study of control samples from healthy donors and cancer patients. Trimming shortened V by 0 bases and J by 6 bases, and 6 bases separated the two germline ends. The CDR3 has 13 residues. Germline CDR1 is PRHDT and CDR2 is FYEKMQ (reference sequence). Repertoires were generated with immunoSEQ multiplex PCR, while TCRdb's copy carries only in-frame clones and drops some. The table has approximately 150,000 clones, around 90% seen once; the top ten hold about 2%. The sequence was obtained from a middle-aged woman in good health. The chain recombines TRBV13 with TRBJ1-5, with D uncertain. What was sequenced was blood. The CDR3 here is CASSLGRGQPQHF. For the CDR3, the DNA is TGTGCCAGCAGCTTAGGTCGAGGTCAGCCCCAGCATTTT. Full variable domain (outside the CDR3, taken from reference TRBV13 and TRBJ1-5): AAGVIQSPRHLIKEKRETATLKCYPIPRHDTVYWYQQGPGQDPQFLISFYEKMQSDKGSIPDRFSAQQFSDYHSELNMSSLELGDSALYFCASSLGRGQPQHFGDGTRLSIL.